This T cell receptor beta chain was profiled in a study of blood T cell repertoires in COVID-19. As for the study in general: The study drew acute and convalescent COVID-19 samples from the United States, Italy and Spain. The analysed material was cDNA or gDNA that came from T cells, B-cell-depleted T cells, or PBMCs.

This CDR3 region has 14 residues. V was clipped by 5 bases and J by 8 bases; unmatched bases: 9. CDR1 is GTSNPN and CDR2 is SVGIG in the germline V gene (reference sequence). Authors' data handling: The authors estimated nucleated cell counts from reference gene primer amplification. The method was immunoSEQ multiplex PCR; TCRdb's version includes in-frame clones alone and lacks a portion of them. V, J and clone size are taken as reported in that table, and D and trimming were inferred from the DNA itself. The data contain 55,000 to 70,000 clones, 70% to 90% of them seen just once; the ten biggest clones take up approximately 3.7%.

The V call is TRBV30, the J call TRBJ1-1; 12 positions agree with TRBD1. The sequence was collected from a man aged 50 to 59 with acute or convalescent COVID-19. The sequenced material came from peripheral blood. Here the CDR3 DNA reads TGTGCCTGGGTGACCGGGACAGGGGGCTGGGAAGCTTTCTTT. Amino acid sequence: CAWVTGTGGWEAFF.